This entry lists 17 T cell receptor beta chains sequenced from one sample in a study of preoperative IRX-2 immunotherapy in early breast cancer. The repertoire was sequenced with immunoSEQ multiplex PCR; TCRdb's copy has only in-frame clones and lacks some. The data contain roughly 2,500 clones, about three quarters of them singletons. Noted treatment: preoperative locoregional IRX-2 cytokine immunotherapy. Sequencing was performed on tumor tissue, taken before IRX-2 immunotherapy. The receptor set was obtained from a human donor with breast cancer.

The chain recombines TRBV19 with TRBJ1-4, with a tentative D call TRBD1 (5 bases). The CDR3 extends over 12 amino acids. Germline CDR1 and CDR2: LNHDA and SQIVND (reference sequence). Deletions cut 7 bases from V and 2 bases from J, with 5 bases between. CDR3 loop: CASKGTNEKLFF. Written as DNA, the CDR3 is TGTGCCAGTAAGGGGACTAATGAAAAACTGTTTTTT.

V is TRBV5-1 and J is TRBJ1-4; D remains ambiguous. The length of the CDR3 is 16 residues. Germline V gene data show CDR1 as SGHRS and CDR2 as YFSETQ. The V end lost 1 base, the J end lost 3 bases, and 13 bases lay between the germline ends. The CDR3 nucleotides are TGCGCCAGCAGCTTGTCGCTCGGACGGTCTAATGAAAAACTGTTTTTT. Amino acids: CASSLSLGRSNEKLFF.

V usage is TRBV7-4 and J usage is TRBJ2-5; no clear D gene. Germline CDR1 is SGHVT and CDR2 is SQSDAQ. The CDR3 is 13 residues long. Deletions cut 2 bases from V and 0 bases from J, with 4 bases between. The DNA of the CDR3 is TGTGCCAGCAGCTTACATAACCAAGAGACCCAGTACTTC. It yields the protein CASSLHNQETQYF.

By share, this clone ranks as large. V gene TRBV19 combines with J gene TRBJ2-1, with 8 bases fitting TRBD2. The CDR3 is made up of 15 amino acids. V shed 1 base and J 6 bases; nucleotides not matched to a gene: 5. Germline V gene sequence: CDR1 LNHDA, CDR2 SQIVND (reference sequence). The CDR3 reads CASSIGGTRRNEQFF. For the CDR3, the DNA is TGTGCCAGTAGTATAGGCGGGACTAGACGCAATGAGCAGTTCTTC.

This chain uses TRBV29-1 with TRBJ2-7; perhaps TRBD1 as D (6 bases). The CDR3 runs 13 residues. The germline gives CDR1 SQVTM, CDR2 ANQGSEA. Trimming took off 4 bases at V and 5 bases at J, with 15 bases between the two ends. CDR3 amino acids: CSVVQGLRDEQYF. The CDR3 DNA follows: TGCAGCGTTGTACAGGGTCTGAGGGACGAGCAGTACTTC.

The genes are TRBV15 and TRBJ1-4; no clear D gene. Germline CDR1 reads LNHNV; CDR2 reads YYDKDF (reference sequence). The CDR3 extends over 15 amino acids. With 0 bases removed from V and 7 bases from J, the gap between germline ends came to 12 bases. The CDR3 sequence is CATSRDEARGEKLFF. The CDR3 region has the DNA TGTGCCACCAGCAGAGATGAGGCGCGGGGTGAAAAACTGTTTTTT.

The V call is TRBV6-8, the J call TRBJ1-1; D gene uncertain. V shed 0 bases and J shed 1 base, with 6 bases lying between them. The CDR3 covers 14 residues. CDR1 and CDR2 (germline): MNHGY, SAAAGT. The CDR3 sequence is CASSYSLGNTEAFF. The CDR3 DNA reads as TGTGCCAGCAGTTACTCGCTAGGGAACACTGAAGCTTTCTTT.

V and J are TRBV5-1 and TRBJ1-1; tentative D call: TRBD1 (6 bases). The germline CDR1 and CDR2 sequences are SGHRS and YFSETQ. CDR3 size: 14 residues. Trimming left V 1 base short and J 0 bases short, with 7 bases between. The CDR3 loop is CASSLRDMNTEAFF. The CDR3 nucleotides read TGCGCCAGCAGCTTGAGGGACATGAACACTGAAGCTTTCTTT.

The DNA of the CDR3 is TGTGCCAGTAGTATTATAGGAGGGATCGAGCAGTACTTC. Translated: CASSIIGGIEQYF. This chain joins TRBV19 and TRBJ2-7; tentatively, D is TRBD2 (6 bases). CDR1 is LNHDA, CDR2 SQIVND, per germline (reference sequence). With 3 bases removed from V and 6 bases from J, the gap between germline ends came to 12 bases. This CDR3 is 13 amino acids long.

The rearrangement uses TRBV15 and TRBJ1-1; 8 bases line up with TRBD1. J gave up 2 bases and V 0 bases, and 5 bases lay outside the gene matches. CDR1 and CDR2 (germline): LNHNV, YYDKDF (reference sequence). CDR3 size: 16 residues. In nucleotides, the CDR3 is TGTGCCACCAGCAGAGATTCAGGGGGCCCAAACACTGAAGCTTTCTTT. Protein product: CATSRDSGGPNTEAFF.

This clone was recorded only once. In DNA form, the CDR3 reads TGCAGCGTTGGATCTCCGACAGGGACTGTTGCTGAAGCTTTCTTT. The encoded protein is CSVGSPTGTVAEAFF. The V gene is TRBV29-1, the J gene TRBJ1-1, with 7 bases lining up with TRBD1. V gave up 4 bases and J gave up 6 bases; unmatched junction bases: 14. CDR1 SQVTM and CDR2 ANQGSEA come from the germline V gene. This CDR3 is 15 amino acids long. Full variable domain (outside the CDR3, taken from reference TRBV29-1 and TRBJ1-1): SAVISQKPSRDICQRGTSLTIQCQVDSQVTMMFWYRQQPGQSLTLIATANQGSEATYESGFVIDKFPISRPNLTFSTLTVSNMSPEDSSIYLCSVGSPTGTVAEAFFGQGTRLTVV.

The chain couples TRBV30 to TRBJ2-4; 8 nucleotides line up with TRBD2. Trimming cost V 3 bases and J 2 bases; bases outside gene matches: 9. Germline V gene lookup returns CDR1 GTSNPN and CDR2 SVGIG (reference sequence). The CDR3 contains 16 residues. Written as DNA, the CDR3 is TGTGCCTGGAGAGACTGGCGGGAGGCGTCCAAAAACATTCAGTACTTC. It encodes CAWRDWREASKNIQYF.

The CDR3 nucleotides are TGTGCCAGTAGTATCGCCGGGACAGGGATGAACACTGAAGCTTTCTTT. Protein product: CASSIAGTGMNTEAFF. The chain joins TRBV19 to TRBJ1-1; 9 nucleotides line up with TRBD1. After removal of 3 bases from V and 0 bases from J, the junction contained 5 bases not matched to a gene. The germline V gene encodes CDR1 LNHDA and CDR2 SQIVND (reference sequence). The CDR3 has 16 residues.

The chain has TRBV5-1 and TRBJ2-1; TRBD2 matches at 14 bases. The CDR3 is 14 amino acids. The trim removed 5 bases at V and 9 bases at J, leaving 4 bases unmatched. Per the germline V gene, CDR1 is SGHRS and CDR2 is YFSETQ. In DNA form, the CDR3 reads TGCGCCAGCAGTGGACTAGCGGGAGGTGTTGAGCAGTTCTTC. Protein: CASSGLAGGVEQFF.

The chain couples TRBV5-1 to TRBJ2-5; 14 bases match TRBD2. The CDR3 has 15 amino acids. The V and J ends lost 3 bases and 6 bases, in that order; junction bases with no gene match: 4. The V gene's germline CDR1 is SGHRS and CDR2 YFSETQ. The CDR3 loop is CASSSGLAGVKTQYF. DNA of the CDR3: TGCGCCAGCAGCTCGGGACTAGCGGGAGTAAAGACCCAGTACTTC.

The chain uses TRBV29-1 and TRBJ1-2, with D hard to call. Germline V lookup: CDR1 SQVTM, CDR2 ANQGSEA. The CDR3 is 14 residues long. V lost 3 bases to trimming and J lost 6 bases, with 17 bases between them. DNA of the CDR3: TGCAGCGTTGACGGGCCCTTGTCTTGGGATGGCTACACCTTC. This translates into CSVDGPLSWDGYTF.

V usage is TRBV11-3 and J usage is TRBJ2-1; TRBD2 might be the D (6 bases). Germline lookup yields CDR1 SGHNT and CDR2 YENEEA. With 5 bases removed from V and 7 bases from J, the gap between germline ends came to 18 bases. The length of the CDR3 is 15 residues. The CDR3 DNA reads TGTGCCAGCAGCCCCTTCGGAGGGATAGCGAATGAGCAGTTCTTC. It is translated as CASSPFGGIANEQFF. Variable domain in full (rest from reference TRBV11-3 and TRBJ2-1): EAGVVQSPRYKIIEKKQPVAFWCNPISGHNTLYWYLQNLGQGPELLIRYENEEAVDDSQLPKDRFSAERLKGVDSTLKIQPAELGDSAVYLCASSPFGGIANEQFFGPGTRLTVL.